This T cell receptor (beta chain) was captured by sequencing in a study of T cells in tumors after PD-1 blockade. Libraries were prepared by immunoSEQ multiplex PCR; TCRdb keeps only in-frame clonotypes and omits some of them. The table has tens of thousands of clones, more than 70% seen once. The CDR3 is 17 residues long. In germline, CDR1 is SGDLS, CDR2 YYNGEE. V was pared by 3 bases and J by 2 bases, with 2 bases of the junction left unmatched. This sequence joins TRBV9 and TRBJ2-1; 16 bases are a match to TRBD2. The sequence came from a human donor with basal cell carcinoma. This specimen consisted of PBMCs, obtained before anti-PD-1 treatment. CDR3 in DNA: TGTGCCAGCAGCGGCGGGACTAGCGGGGGGGCCTACAATGAGCAGTTCTTC. This translates into CASSGGTSGGAYNEQFF.